Listed below are T cell receptor beta chains from one sample, sequenced in a study of multiple sclerosis patients with progressive multifocal leukoencephalopathy. Assay used: immunoSEQ multiplex PCR; TCRdb lists only in-frame clones, some missing. This table has some 30,000 clones, approximately 85% appearing once. The specimen comprised PBMCs, sampled from a patient treated with natalizumab. These TCRs come from a woman between 25 and 40 years old with progressive multifocal leukoencephalopathy. Both conserved end residues are part of each CDR3. Each record gives: J gene, CDR3 length, V gene, D gene, clone size, CDR3 protein, CDR3 DNA. A D gene is named only where the DNA matches it firmly. Some rows have no size entry. The others give once, few or many, or a class for an expanded clone.

TRBJ1-1	11	TRBV29-1	.	.	CSVESNTEAFF	TGCAGCGTTGAGTCGAACACTGAAGCTTTCTTT
TRBJ1-4	14	TRBV7-9	.	.	CASSARGINEKLFF	TGTGCCAGCAGCGCTCGAGGGATTAATGAAAAACTGTTTTTT
TRBJ2-7	11	TRBV30	.	.	CAWSVRVEQYF	TGTGCCTGGAGTGTAAGGGTCGAGCAGTACTTC
TRBJ2-3	15	TRBV6-4	.	.	CASSDSAGRTDTQYF	TGTGCCAGCAGTGACTCTGCGGGGCGCACAGATACGCAGTATTTT
TRBJ2-2	13	TRBV18	.	.	CASSGTNTGELFF	TGTGCCAGCTCCGGGACTAACACCGGGGAGCTGTTTTTT
TRBJ2-5	14	TRBV5-4	.	.	CASSLGGTEETQYF	TGTGCCAGCAGCTTGGGTGGGACGGAAGAGACCCAGTACTTC
TRBJ2-7	16	TRBV5-1	.	.	CASSLGHATVSYEQYF	TGCGCCAGCAGCTTGGGACACGCCACCGTATCCTACGAGCAGTACTTC
TRBJ2-3	14	TRBV9	.	.	CASSVRGSTDTQYF	TGTGCCAGCAGCGTAAGGGGTAGCACAGATACGCAGTATTTT
TRBJ1-5	15	TRBV15	.	.	CATSRVTGMYQPQHF	TGTGCCACCAGCAGAGTTACAGGGATGTATCAGCCCCAGCATTTT
TRBJ2-1	13	TRBV7-6	.	.	CASSTRQYNEQFF	TGTGCCAGCAGCACCCGACAGTACAATGAGCAGTTCTTC
TRBJ1-4	18	TRBV4-1	.	.	CASSQEGAAIYPDEKLFF	TGCGCCAGCAGCCAAGAAGGGGCGGCAATCTATCCGGACGAAAAACTGTTTTTT
TRBJ2-3	18	TRBV2	TRBD2	.	CASSVLAGALTSTDTQYF	TGTGCCAGCAGCGTCCTAGCGGGAGCCCTCACTAGCACAGATACGCAGTATTTT
TRBJ2-5	15	TRBV6-1	.	.	CASSEPTVYQETQYF	TGTGCCAGCAGTGAACCGACTGTGTACCAAGAGACCCAGTACTTC
TRBJ1-6	14	TRBV28	TRBD1	.	CASSPGTGNSPLHF	TGTGCCAGCAGCCCCGGGACAGGGAATTCACCCCTCCACTTT
TRBJ2-2	16	TRBV9	.	.	CASSLSLLMTAGELFF	TGTGCCAGCAGCCTCAGTTTGTTGATGACCGCCGGGGAGTTGTTTTTT
TRBJ1-5	14	TRBV28	.	.	CASSSPASNQPQHF	TGTGCCAGCAGTTCCCCAGCGAGCAATCAGCCCCAGCATTTT
TRBJ2-3	16	TRBV7-6	.	once	CASSLRGPTSTDTQYF	TGTGCCAGCAGCCTGCGAGGTCCGACTAGCACAGATACGCAGTATTTT
TRBJ1-5	15	TRBV7-8	.	.	CASSPLLRSNQPQHF	TGTGCCAGCAGCCCTCTACTACGTAGCAATCAGCCCCAGCATTTT
TRBJ2-1	15	TRBV5-4	.	.	CASSLTGDSYNEQFF	TGTGCCAGCAGCTTGACGGGGGACTCCTACAATGAGCAGTTCTTC
TRBJ1-2	12	TRBV5-1	.	few	CASSLEAAGYTF	TGCGCCAGCAGCTTGGAGGCAGCCGGCTACACCTTC
TRBJ1-4	11	TRBV18	.	few	CASSPGEKLFF	TGTGCCAGCTCACCCGGCGAAAAACTGTTTTTT
TRBJ2-3	14	TRBV10-2	.	.	CASSERGRTDTQYF	TGCGCCAGCAGTGAGCGGGGGCGCACAGATACGCAGTATTTT